The 16 T cell receptor beta chains in this list originate from one sample, sequenced in a study of blood T cell repertoires in COVID-19. Produced via immunoSEQ multiplex PCR; TCRdb's table is partial and in-frame only. The sample includes fewer than 150,000 clones, roughly 87% seen only once; the top ten take about 18%. The material sequenced was PBMCs or T cells enriched from blood (not recorded which). These receptor sequences come from a man younger than 40 who had recovered from COVID-19.

This sequence joins TRBV13 and TRBJ2-5; 8 positions match TRBD1. V lost 5 bases, J lost 5 bases, and 7 bases stayed unmatched. This CDR3 is built from 14 residues. Germline values: CDR1 PRHDT, CDR2 FYEKMQ (reference sequence). The CDR3 protein is CASSLRQGLETQYF. As DNA, the CDR3 is TGTGCCAGCAGCCTAAGACAGGGGTTGGAGACCCAGTACTTC.

This rearrangement joins TRBV7-9 to TRBJ2-3, with TRBD1 identical over 9 bases. Trimming took 6 bases from V and 0 from J; bases not matched to a gene: 7. Per the germline V gene, CDR1 is SEHNR and CDR2 is FQNEAQ (reference sequence). This CDR3 has 16 amino acids. The CDR3 is CASRLGQGLSTDTQYF. The CDR3 DNA reads as TGTGCCAGCAGATTGGGACAGGGACTTAGCACAGATACGCAGTATTTT. Combining the CDR3 with reference TRBV7-9 and TRBJ2-3 gives the whole variable domain DTGVSQNPRHKITKRGQNVTFRCDPISEHNRLYWYRQTLGQGPEFLTYFQNEAQLEKSRLLSDRFSAERPKGSFSTLEIQRTEQGDSAMYLCASRLGQGLSTDTQYFGPGTRLTVL.

The chain couples TRBV6-5 to TRBJ1-1; D is unresolved. Between the trimmed V and J ends, which lost 0 bases and 4 bases, there was a span of 12 bases. The CDR3 is 15 residues long. Per the germline V gene, CDR1 is MNHEY and CDR2 is SVGAGI. The CDR3 DNA is TGTGCCAGCAGTTACTCAGAGGCCAGCAGCACTGAAGCTTTCTTT. It yields the protein CASSYSEASSTEAFF.

This sequence joins TRBV27 and TRBJ1-6, with 8 bases lining up with TRBD1. The V segment lost 3 bases and the J segment 7 bases; nucleotides outside the gene matches: 2. Germline-derived CDR1 and CDR2 are MNHEY and SMNVEV (reference sequence). The CDR3 sequence is 14 residues long. The CDR3 spells CASSLRQGNSPLHF. The CDR3 coding sequence is TGTGCCAGCAGTTTGCGACAGGGGAATTCACCCCTCCACTTT.

The chain employs TRBV27 and TRBJ2-1; weak D call: TRBD2 (5 bases). CDR1 is MNHEY and CDR2 is SMNVEV in the germline V gene (reference sequence). CDR3 size: 13 residues. Trimming took 5 bases from V and 10 from J, leaving 15 bases between them. DNA for the CDR3: TGTGCCAGCAGTCGTGGAGGTTATGGCGAGCAGTTCTTC. The encoded protein is CASSRGGYGEQFF.

This chain links TRBV19 with TRBJ1-5, with D possibly matching TRBD1 (6 bases). CDR1 is LNHDA and CDR2 is SQIVND in the germline V gene (reference sequence). V gave up 4 bases and J gave up 4 bases, with 8 bases separating them. This CDR3 is built from 13 residues. CDR3 in amino acids: CASSRQANQPQHF. The DNA for the CDR3 is TGTGCCAGTAGTAGACAGGCTAATCAGCCCCAGCATTTT. The full variable domain, with the rest looked up from reference TRBV19 and TRBJ1-5, is DGGITQSPKYLFRKEGQNVTLSCEQNLNHDAMYWYRQDPGQGLRLIYYSQIVNDFQKGDIAEGYSVSREKKESFPLTVTSAQKNPTAFYLCASSRQANQPQHFGDGTRLSIL.

The chain carries TRBV2 and TRBJ2-1, with 10 bases that match TRBD1. J lost 7 bases, V lost 4 bases, and 7 bases had no gene match. Germline CDR1 and CDR2: SNHLY and FYNNEI. The CDR3 extends over 15 amino acids. DNA of the CDR3: TGTGCCAGCAGTGGGGGACAGGGGAACAGGAATGAGCAGTTCTTC. Translating gives CASSGGQGNRNEQFF.

This clone was recorded once. The chain employs TRBV5-4 and TRBJ2-3; 11 nucleotides align to TRBD2. The CDR3 length is 16 residues. The V gene end was trimmed by 0 bases and the J gene end by 7 bases; junction bases not matched to a gene: 7. Germline loops: CDR1 SGHNT, CDR2 YYREEE (reference sequence). The CDR3 is CASSLALAGGSNTQYF. CDR3 DNA sequence: TGTGCCAGCAGCTTGGCTCTAGCGGGAGGTTCAAATACGCAGTATTTT.

This rearrangement joins TRBV3-1 (or the pseudogene TRBV3-2) to TRBJ2-7; D may be TRBD2 (7 bases). The V and J ends lost 1 base and 4 bases respectively, with 11 bases between them. The germline V gene has CDR1 LGHDT and CDR2 YNNKEL (reference sequence). The CDR3 spans 14 residues. The CDR3 reads CASSQAGGSYEQYF. For the CDR3, the DNA is TGTGCCAGCAGCCAAGCGGGGGGCTCGTACGAGCAGTACTTC.

This chain uses TRBV28 with TRBJ1-3; 8 bases match TRBD1. After removal of 5 bases from V and 0 bases from J, the junction contained 3 bases not matched to a gene. Germline loops: CDR1 MDHEN, CDR2 SYDVKM. CDR3 length: 15 amino acids. For the CDR3, the DNA is TGTGCCAGCAGTGCCAGGGGGCCCTCTGGAAACACCATATATTTT. As protein: CASSARGPSGNTIYF.

The chain combines TRBV12-5 with TRBJ2-5; no firm D call. V lost 2 bases and J 5 bases, leaving 6 bases between the germline ends. The length of the CDR3 is 12 residues. CDR1 LGHNT and CDR2 FRNRAP come from the germline V gene. CDR3: CASGLNTETQYF. Here the CDR3 DNA reads TGTGCTAGTGGTTTGAATACTGAGACCCAGTACTTC.

This chain joins TRBV9 and TRBJ2-3; the D is unclear. The CDR3 has 15 amino acids. Trimming removed 0 bases from V and 5 bases from J, with 13 bases in between. Germline CDR1 SGDLS, CDR2 YYNGEE. CDR3 in DNA: TGTGCCAGCAGCGTAGAACAGTTCCCAAAAGATACGCAGTATTTT. Translated, it gives CASSVEQFPKDTQYF.

The chain has TRBV24-1 and TRBJ1-2, with D possibly TRBD1 on 6 matching bases. Trimming pared 7 bases from V and 2 bases from J, leaving 13 bases between. Germline V lookup: CDR1 KGHDR, CDR2 SFDVKD. The CDR3 totals 14 residues. In nucleotides, the CDR3 is TGTGCCACCAGCGGAGCGGGACAAAACTATGGCTACACCTTC. It specifies CATSGAGQNYGYTF.

A single count supports this clone. The gene calls are TRBV11-2 and TRBJ2-7; 13 nucleotides align to TRBD2. With V trimmed by 4 bases and J by 2 bases, 14 bases remained unmatched. The germline V gene encodes CDR1 SGHAT and CDR2 FQNNGV. This CDR3 spans 19 amino acids. The CDR3 reads CASSSPTTSGRALPYEQYF. The DNA of the CDR3 is TGTGCCAGCAGCTCTCCAACAACTAGCGGGAGGGCCTTGCCCTACGAGCAGTACTTC.

The count of this clone is one. This chain uses TRBV11-3 with TRBJ1-2; D is uncertain. Trimming removed 11 bases at V and 8 bases at J, with 12 bases between. In germline, CDR1 is SGHNT, CDR2 YENEEA. The length of the CDR3 is 10 residues. CDR3 sequence reads: CASKGGGYTF. DNA for the CDR3: TGTGCCTCAAAGGGAGGAGGCTACACCTTC.

CDR3 amino acids: CASSLAGTGKGSNQPQHF. The CDR3 nucleotides are TGTGCCAGCAGCTTGGCCGGGACAGGGAAAGGTAGCAATCAGCCCCAGCATTTT. The rearrangement uses TRBV5-5 and TRBJ1-5, with 9 bases matching TRBD1. This CDR3 has 18 residues. Germline CDR1 reads SGHKS; CDR2 reads YYEKEE (reference sequence). J was trimmed by 0 bases and V by 0 bases; bases with no gene match: 7.